The 10 T cell receptor beta chains given below trace back to one sample, sequenced in a study of T-cell memory formation after mild COVID-19. Using its own MiXCR run on the 5' RACE reads, TCRdb lists one record per CDR3 protein. The sample holds about half a million distinct CDR3 sequences; about 18% are singletons and the top ten take more than 9%. Sequencing was carried out using PBMCs or a T cell subset sorted from them (not recorded which). Receptors originate from an adult woman who had mild COVID-19 (a few samples of this study predate the infection). Cell type and time point are not known.

V gene TRBV7-3 combines with J gene TRBJ2-2; D possibly corresponds to TRBD2 (6 bases). This CDR3 has 15 amino acids. Trimming shortened V by 4 bases and J by 7 bases, and 16 bases separated the two germline ends. Looked up from germline, CDR1 is SGHTA and CDR2 is FQGTGA. The chain's CDR3 is CASSSYADSGGELFF. DNA for the CDR3: TGTGCCAGCAGCTCCTACGCTGATAGCGGCGGGGAGCTGTTTTTT.

Only a few counts were recorded for this clonotype. The V and J genes are TRBV7-2 and TRBJ2-4; possibly TRBD2 for D (5 bases). CDR3 length: 18 residues. Trimming pared 6 bases from V and 1 base from J, leaving 22 bases between. Germline CDR1 SGHTA, CDR2 FQGNSA. In DNA, the CDR3 is TGTGCCAGCAGTTTACCATTCCGGGGATCTAGGGCCAAAAACATTCAGTACTTC. Its protein product is CASSLPFRGSRAKNIQYF.

Only a few counts were recorded for this clonotype. V gene TRBV5-1 combines with J gene TRBJ1-1, with D possibly TRBD1 on 6 matching bases. From germline, CDR1 is SGHRS and CDR2 YFSETQ. V shed 4 bases and J shed 0 bases, with 19 bases lying between them. There are 17 residues in the CDR3. The CDR3 spells CASSPTWGGLMNTEAFF. In nucleotides, the CDR3 is TGCGCCAGCAGCCCCACCTGGGGGGGCCTCATGAACACTGAAGCTTTCTTT.

This clonotype came up a few times. V gene TRBV7-3 combines with J gene TRBJ1-2; D not certain. V was pared by 5 bases and J by 7 bases, with 17 bases between. Germline loops: CDR1 SGHTA, CDR2 FQGTGA. The length of the CDR3 is 14 residues. CDR3 nucleotides: TGTGCCAGCAGCCCGGGCGGCTCTAATGTTGGCTACACCTTC. Protein: CASSPGGSNVGYTF.

The CDR3 DNA reads TGTGCCAGCAGCATCCGGGATTACCGCGGAGAGACCCAGTACTTC. As protein: CASSIRDYRGETQYF. This chain connects TRBV7-9 to TRBJ2-5, with TRBD2 as a possible D gene (5 bases). The CDR3 loop spans 15 amino acids. V was clipped by 5 bases and J by 4 bases, with 17 bases between them. Germline values: CDR1 SEHNR, CDR2 FQNEAQ (reference sequence).

The V and J genes are TRBV6-1 and TRBJ1-6; D remains ambiguous. The V end lost 4 bases, the J end lost 7 bases, and 17 bases lay between the germline ends. CDR1 and CDR2 from the germline V gene are MNHNS and SASEGT. This CDR3 is built from 16 residues. CDR3 sequence reads: CASSVGSTVRNSPLHF. CDR3 nucleotides: TGTGCCAGCAGTGTGGGCAGTACCGTCCGCAATTCACCCCTCCACTTT.

This clonotype showed up just a few times. The rearrangement uses TRBV4-2 and TRBJ2-7; no definite D call. Germline CDR1 is LGHNA and CDR2 is YNFKEQ. There are 13 residues in the CDR3. The germline V and J ends were trimmed by 0 bases and 4 bases, with 7 bases remaining between them. For the CDR3, the DNA is TGTGCCAGCAGCCAAGAGAGAGAGTACGAGCAGTACTTC. Translation: CASSQEREYEQYF.

The sample holds a few counts of this clonotype. The chain couples TRBV25-1 to TRBJ1-2, with unresolved D. Trimming removed 3 bases from V and 4 bases from J, with 12 bases in between. This CDR3 contains 14 residues. From germline, CDR1 is MGHDK and CDR2 SYGVNS. The CDR3 sequence: CASSDSLHVYGYTF. The CDR3 nucleotides are TGTGCCAGCAGTGACTCCTTACACGTCTATGGCTACACCTTC.

The chain employs TRBV9 and TRBJ2-3; D is unresolved. CDR1 SGDLS and CDR2 YYNGEE come from the germline V gene. This CDR3 has 15 residues. Trimming cost V 4 bases and J 2 bases, with 14 bases left between them. The CDR3, as DNA: TGTGCCAGCAGCCCAGGAGCCAGGTACACAGATACGCAGTATTTT. This codes for CASSPGARYTDTQYF.

The genes are TRBV7-9 and TRBJ2-3; 15 bases align to TRBD2. CDR1 and CDR2 from the germline V gene are SEHNR and FQNEAQ (reference sequence). The V and J ends lost 6 bases and 4 bases, in that order; junction bases with no gene match: 8. The CDR3 runs 17 residues. DNA for the CDR3: TGTGCCAGCAGTTCCACGGGACTAGCGGGAGGAGCAGATACGCAGTATTTT. Translated: CASSSTGLAGGADTQYF.